This TCR beta chain was profiled in a study of cytomegalovirus exposure and HLA in healthy donors. Clones were sequenced by immunoSEQ multiplex PCR, and TCRdb holds only the in-frame ones, with some missing. This sample has approximately 65,000 clones, with about nine tenths found just once. CDR3 length: 14 amino acids. The origin of this receptor is a man younger than 35 in good health and CMV-seronegative. The V gene is TRBV21-1, the J gene TRBJ2-7; the listed D gene, TRBD2, was not tested against the DNA. TRBV21-1 is a pseudogene. The sample taken for sequencing was PBMCs. In DNA form, the CDR3 reads TGTGCCAGCAGCAAAGTCCCACTAGTCGGCGAGCAGTACTTC. It specifies CASSKVPLVGEQYF.